The T cell receptor beta chain described here comes from a study of blood T cells in healthy people across ages. Findings and caveats of the study: Expanded clonotype shifts may have been confounded, as the donors had an unknown CMV status. Strong correlation existed between TCR beta diversity and naive T cell percentage. The study could not conclusively compare naive and antigen-experienced cells, given its unsorted PBMCs.

A J-beta primer mix and a sample-barcoded 5' primer were used in a second PCR of about 7 to 12 cycles. TCRdb redid the calling of the 5' RACE reads with MiXCR, one entry per CDR3 protein. The table lists around 990,000 distinct CDR3 sequences, 35% to 40% of them singletons, with about 12% in the top ten. For this clonotype: The antigen is unknown.

The sequencing sample was made of blood. The TCR sequence derives from a young man in good health.

The CDR3 nucleotides are TGCGCCAGCAGCCAAGATTCAAGGGGATATCGGCAGCCCCAGCATTTT. Its protein is CASSQDSRGYRQPQHF. This chain links TRBV4-3 with TRBJ1-5; the D gene is possibly TRBD1 (5 bases). The germline gives CDR1 LGHNA, CDR2 YSLEER. V gave up 0 bases and J gave up 7 bases, with 16 bases separating them. This CDR3 spans 16 amino acids.